This TCR beta chain was observed in a study of OX40 agonist ivuxolimab in advanced cancers. The study, taken as a whole, reports: Antigens targeted by the expanded peripheral T cells were not determined. Doses of 0.1 to 3.0 mg/kg were accompanied by clonal expansion of CD4+ and CD8+ blood T cells by week 6.

Measured with immunoSEQ multiplex PCR; TCRdb has only the in-frame clones, and not every one. The sample records about 110,000 clones, approximately 89% being singletons. Concerning this clone: What it recognizes is unknown.

Per the germline V gene, CDR1 is KGHSH and CDR2 is LQKENI. J lost 7 bases, V lost 3 bases, and 5 bases had no gene match. The CDR3 consists of 13 residues. The TCR sequence derives from an adult with an advanced solid tumor such as melanoma, head and neck, liver or kidney cancer. This chain connects TRBV18 to TRBJ2-7, with 8 nucleotides matching TRBD2. Sample: CD4+ or CD8+ T cells sorted from blood, taken in a trial of the OX40 agonist ivuxolimab. CDR3 region: CASSPSTSAEQYF. CDR3 sequence (DNA): TGTGCCAGCTCACCTTCGACTAGCGCGGAGCAGTACTTC.